This TCR beta chain comes out of a study of siplizumab effects on memory and regulatory T cells. Regarding the study as a whole: Suppression by proliferating Tregs derived from siplizumab cultures was not verified. Memory cells that were CD4+ and unstimulated gave rise to alloreactive sequences, which siplizumab significantly reduced.

On this clone itself: What it binds is not known.

Method: immunoSEQ multiplex PCR; TCRdb's copy keeps in-frame clones and lacks some. The sample lists 65,000 to 85,000 clones; about 92% were seen once. CDR3 length: 15 residues. The germline gives CDR1 MRHNA, CDR2 SNTAGT. V dropped 10 bases and J dropped 0 bases, with 18 bases sitting between them. This receptor was taken from a human donor in good health. This chain links TRBV6-4 with TRBJ1-1; D gene ambiguous. Material: CD8+ T cells sorted from blood. The CDR3 protein is CANPGPKNMNTEAFF. The CDR3 bases are TGTGCCAACCCTGGACCCAAAAACATGAACACTGAAGCTTTCTTT.